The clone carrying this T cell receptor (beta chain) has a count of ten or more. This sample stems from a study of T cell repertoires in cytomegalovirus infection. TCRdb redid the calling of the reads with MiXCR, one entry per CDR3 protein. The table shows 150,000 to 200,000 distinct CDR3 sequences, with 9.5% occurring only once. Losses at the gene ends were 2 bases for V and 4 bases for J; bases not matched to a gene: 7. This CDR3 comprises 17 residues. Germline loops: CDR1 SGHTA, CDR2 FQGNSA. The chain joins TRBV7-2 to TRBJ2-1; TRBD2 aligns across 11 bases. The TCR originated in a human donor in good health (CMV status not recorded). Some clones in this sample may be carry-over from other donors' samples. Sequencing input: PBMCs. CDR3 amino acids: CASSLIPTSGGYNEQFF. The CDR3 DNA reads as TGTGCCAGCAGCTTAATCCCTACTAGCGGGGGTTACAATGAGCAGTTCTTC. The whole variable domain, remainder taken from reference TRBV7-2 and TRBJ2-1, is GAGVSQSPSNKVTEKGKDVELRCDPISGHTALYWYRQSLGQGLEFLIYFQGNSAPDKSGLPSDRFSAERTGGSVSTLTIQRTQQEDSAVYLCASSLIPTSGGYNEQFFGPGTRLTVL.